Presented here are 4 T cell receptor beta chains from one specimen sequenced in a study of blood T cell repertoires in COVID-19. TCRdb keeps only in-frame clones here, not all; method: immunoSEQ multiplex PCR. The data contain 75,000 to 100,000 clones, about 87% of them seen just once; the ten biggest clones take up approximately 8%. Material for sequencing was peripheral blood. The receptors were gathered from a human donor with acute or convalescent COVID-19. The donor label of this sample is uncertain.

This chain joins TRBV7-3 and TRBJ1-6, with 8 bases lining up with TRBD1. The CDR3 contains 16 residues. CDR1 is SGHTA, CDR2 FQGTGA, per germline. V shed 3 bases, J shed 3 bases, and the junction held 4 bases outside the gene matches. CDR3 in amino acids: CASSLQGAYYNSPLHF. As DNA, the CDR3 is TGTGCCAGCAGCTTGCAGGGGGCCTACTATAATTCACCCCTCCACTTT.

This rearrangement joins TRBV4-1 to TRBJ2-5; tentative D call: TRBD2 (6 bases). With 2 bases removed from V and 0 bases from J, the gap between germline ends came to 13 bases. Germline assignment: CDR1 MGHRA and CDR2 YSYEKL. This CDR3 is built from 16 residues. This CDR3 reads CASSQPLGLYQETQYF. The DNA of the CDR3 is TGCGCCAGCAGCCAACCCTTGGGACTTTACCAAGAGACCCAGTACTTC.

The DNA for the CDR3 is TGCGCCAGCAGCCAAGAATGGGGAAGGGGGAACACCGGGGAGCTGTTTTTT. Translated: CASSQEWGRGNTGELFF. The V gene is TRBV4-3, the J gene TRBJ2-2; maybe TRBD1 (5 bases). V lost 0 bases and J lost 1, with 12 bases in between. In germline, CDR1 is LGHNA, CDR2 YSLEER. This CDR3 contains 17 residues.

This sequence joins TRBV5-4 and TRBJ1-1; D remains ambiguous. The CDR3 is 14 amino acids. The germline V gene encodes CDR1 SGHNT and CDR2 YYREEE (reference sequence). Trimming shortened V by 5 bases and J by 8 bases, and 19 bases separated the two germline ends. The CDR3 sequence is CASRSVAGAGEAFF. The CDR3 DNA sequence: TGTGCCAGCAGATCTGTGGCGGGCGCAGGAGAAGCTTTCTTT.